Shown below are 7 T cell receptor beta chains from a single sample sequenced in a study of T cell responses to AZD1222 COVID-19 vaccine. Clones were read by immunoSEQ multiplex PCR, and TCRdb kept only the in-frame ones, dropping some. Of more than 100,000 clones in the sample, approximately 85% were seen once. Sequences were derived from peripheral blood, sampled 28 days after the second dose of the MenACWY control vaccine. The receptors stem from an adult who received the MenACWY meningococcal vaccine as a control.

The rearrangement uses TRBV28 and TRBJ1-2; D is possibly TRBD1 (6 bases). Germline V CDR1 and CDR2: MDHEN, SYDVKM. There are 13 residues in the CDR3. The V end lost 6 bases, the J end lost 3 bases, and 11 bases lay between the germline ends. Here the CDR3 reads CASRPDSHYGYTF. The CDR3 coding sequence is TGTGCCAGCAGACCGGACAGCCACTATGGCTACACCTTC.

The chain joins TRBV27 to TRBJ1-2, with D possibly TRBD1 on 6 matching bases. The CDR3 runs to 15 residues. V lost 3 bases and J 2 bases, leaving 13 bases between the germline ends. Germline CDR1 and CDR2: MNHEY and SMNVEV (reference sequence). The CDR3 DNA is TGTGCCAGCAGTTTGCGAGGGAGGGGGAACTATGGCTACACCTTC. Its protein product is CASSLRGRGNYGYTF.

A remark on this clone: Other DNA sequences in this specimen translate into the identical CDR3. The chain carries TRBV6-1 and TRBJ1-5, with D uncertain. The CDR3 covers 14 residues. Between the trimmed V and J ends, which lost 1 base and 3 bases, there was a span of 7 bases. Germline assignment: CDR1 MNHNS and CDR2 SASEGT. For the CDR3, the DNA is TGTGCCAGCAGTGAAGGACCGAACAATCAGCCCCAGCATTTT. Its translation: CASSEGPNNQPQHF.

The CDR3 DNA reads as TGTGCCAGCAGGCAAGGGGGACAGGGGGCTGAAAAACTGTTTTTT. Encoded protein: CASRQGGQGAEKLFF. The V gene is TRBV2, the J gene TRBJ1-4, with 12 nucleotides matching TRBD1. The ends lost 6 bases at V and 7 bases at J; junction bases unmatched: 6. The germline CDR1 and CDR2 sequences are SNHLY and FYNNEI. CDR3 size: 15 residues.

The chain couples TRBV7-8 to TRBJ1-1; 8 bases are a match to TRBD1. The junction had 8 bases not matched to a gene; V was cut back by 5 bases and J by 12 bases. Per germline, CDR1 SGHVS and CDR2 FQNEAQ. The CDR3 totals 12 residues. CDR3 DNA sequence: TGTGCCAGCAGCCTCAGGGGGCGCTTCCCTTTCTTT. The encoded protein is CASSLRGRFPFF.

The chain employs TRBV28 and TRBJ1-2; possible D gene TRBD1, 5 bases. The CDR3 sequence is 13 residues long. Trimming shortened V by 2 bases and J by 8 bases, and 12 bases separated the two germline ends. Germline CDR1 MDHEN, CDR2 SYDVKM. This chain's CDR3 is CASSLRRGAGYTF. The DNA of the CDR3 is TGTGCCAGCAGTTTAAGGCGCGGGGCCGGCTACACCTTC.

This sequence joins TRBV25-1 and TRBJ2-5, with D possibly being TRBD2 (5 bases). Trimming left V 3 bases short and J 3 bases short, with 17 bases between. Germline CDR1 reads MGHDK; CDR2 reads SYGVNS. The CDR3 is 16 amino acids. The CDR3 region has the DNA TGTGCCAGCAGTGATCGCCAGAGGGCCCGAAAAGAGACCCAGTACTTC. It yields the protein CASSDRQRARKETQYF. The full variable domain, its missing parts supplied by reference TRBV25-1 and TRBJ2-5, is EADIYQTPRYLVIGTGKKITLECSQTMGHDKMYWYQQDPGMELHLIHYSYGVNSTEKGDLSSESTVSRIRTEHFPLTLESARPSHTSQYLCASSDRQRARKETQYFGPGTRLLVL.